This T cell receptor (beta chain) stems from a study of blood T cell repertoires in COVID-19. Study details: Italy, Spain and the United States were the sources of the convalescent and acute COVID-19 samples.

From germline, CDR1 is SGHNT and CDR2 YENEEA. There are 16 residues in the CDR3. V shed 5 bases and J 4 bases; nucleotides not matched to a gene: 7. Original processing notes: Estimated nucleated cell counts came from reference gene primer amplification. TCRdb's copy holds only in-frame clones and misses some; the assay was immunoSEQ multiplex PCR. From that table come the V and J calls and clone size; the DNA was used to work out D and trimming. This table has 130,000 to 150,000 clones, around four fifths appearing once. There are many counts of this clone. This clonotype was obtained from a woman in her 40s who had recovered from COVID-19. The rearrangement uses TRBV11-3 and TRBJ2-3, with 12 bases that match TRBD2. Sequencing used PBMCs or T cells enriched from blood (not recorded which). CDR3 loop: CASSPSSGGASDTQYF. In DNA form, the CDR3 reads TGTGCCAGCAGCCCTTCTAGCGGGGGGGCCTCAGATACGCAGTATTTT. The full variable domain, its missing parts supplied by reference TRBV11-3 and TRBJ2-3, is EAGVVQSPRYKIIEKKQPVAFWCNPISGHNTLYWYLQNLGQGPELLIRYENEEAVDDSQLPKDRFSAERLKGVDSTLKIQPAELGDSAVYLCASSPSSGGASDTQYFGPGTRLTVL.